This T cell receptor beta chain was observed in a study of shared clonotypes between healthy human individuals. Sorted subsets were amplified in replicate PCRs using about 200 ng DNA, about 30,000 T cell genomes. In the original processing: Owing to the provision of junction-only sequences devoid of quality scores by immunoSEQ, filtering differed. Profiling relied on immunoSEQ multiplex PCR, and the TCRdb table lists in-frame clones only, not all of them. Clonal size and the V and J genes are those of that table, whereas D and trimming came from the DNA. The sample consists of some 1 million clones, around 76% of them appearing once. This clone was observed once. The antigen remains unidentified. This same CDR3 is encoded by further DNA sequences in the sample. The germline V and J ends were trimmed by 2 bases and 1 base, with 5 bases remaining between them. The length of the CDR3 is 13 residues. CDR1 MNHEY and CDR2 SMNVEV come from the germline V gene (reference sequence).

Findings of the study overall: Lower generation probabilities were found for non-shared clonotypes than for those shared by all four donors. Specimens sampled were limited to blood, with tissue repertoires likely differing.

Sequenced input: memory CD4+ T cells sorted from blood. Subset noted: CD45RA-negative fraction. This sequence joins TRBV27 and TRBJ1-2; D remains ambiguous. The clonotype originates from a man between 18 and 35 years old in good health. CDR3 bases: TGTGCCAGCAGTTTAAACGGTAACTATGGCTACACCTTC. This sequence encodes CASSLNGNYGYTF.